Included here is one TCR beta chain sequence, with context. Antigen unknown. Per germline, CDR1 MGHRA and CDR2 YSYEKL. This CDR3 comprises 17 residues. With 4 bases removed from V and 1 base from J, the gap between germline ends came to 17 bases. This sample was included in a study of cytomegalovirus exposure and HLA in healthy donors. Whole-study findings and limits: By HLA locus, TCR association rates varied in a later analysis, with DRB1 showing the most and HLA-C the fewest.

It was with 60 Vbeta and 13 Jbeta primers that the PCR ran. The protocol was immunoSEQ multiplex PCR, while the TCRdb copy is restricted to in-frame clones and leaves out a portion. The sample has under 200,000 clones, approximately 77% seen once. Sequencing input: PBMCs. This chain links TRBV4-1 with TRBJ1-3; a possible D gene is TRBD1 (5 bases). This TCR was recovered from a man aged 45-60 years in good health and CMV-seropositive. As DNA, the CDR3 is TGCGCCAGCAGCCCTATAGTGAGCCAGGGATCTGGAAACACCATATATTTT. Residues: CASSPIVSQGSGNTIYF.